This TCR beta chain was sequenced in a study of blood T cell repertoires in COVID-19. This table comes from immunoSEQ multiplex PCR, and its TCRdb copy is limited to in-frame clones, with some not included. The data hold 200,000 to 300,000 clones, with roughly four fifths observed a single time. Looked up from germline, CDR1 is SGHTA and CDR2 is FQGNSA. Trimming stripped 4 bases from V and 5 bases from J, with 17 bases between. The CDR3 is made up of 15 amino acids. Sequencing was carried out using PBMCs or T cells enriched from blood (not recorded which). The chain is built from TRBV7-2 and TRBJ2-5; maybe TRBD1 (6 bases). This sequence originates from a woman between 40 and 55 years old who had been exposed to COVID-19. DNA for the CDR3: TGTGCCAGCAGCTCCTCCACAGGGCGCGGCGAGACCCAGTACTTC. This translates into CASSSSTGRGETQYF.